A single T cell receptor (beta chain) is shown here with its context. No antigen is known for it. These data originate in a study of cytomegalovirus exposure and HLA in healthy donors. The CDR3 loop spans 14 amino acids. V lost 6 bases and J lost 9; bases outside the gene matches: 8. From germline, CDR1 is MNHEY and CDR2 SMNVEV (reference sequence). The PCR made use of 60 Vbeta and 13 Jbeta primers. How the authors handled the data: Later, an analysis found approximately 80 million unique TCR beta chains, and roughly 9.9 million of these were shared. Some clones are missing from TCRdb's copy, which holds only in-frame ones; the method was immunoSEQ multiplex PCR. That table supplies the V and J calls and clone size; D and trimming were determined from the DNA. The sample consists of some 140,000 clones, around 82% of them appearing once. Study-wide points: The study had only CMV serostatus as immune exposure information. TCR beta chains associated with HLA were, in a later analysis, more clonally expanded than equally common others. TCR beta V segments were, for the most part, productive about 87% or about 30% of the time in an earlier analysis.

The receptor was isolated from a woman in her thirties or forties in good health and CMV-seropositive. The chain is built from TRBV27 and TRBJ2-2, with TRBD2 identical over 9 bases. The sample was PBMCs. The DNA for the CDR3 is TGTGCCAGCAGCTATAGCGGGAGCGCCTGGGAGCTGTTTTTT. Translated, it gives CASSYSGSAWELFF.